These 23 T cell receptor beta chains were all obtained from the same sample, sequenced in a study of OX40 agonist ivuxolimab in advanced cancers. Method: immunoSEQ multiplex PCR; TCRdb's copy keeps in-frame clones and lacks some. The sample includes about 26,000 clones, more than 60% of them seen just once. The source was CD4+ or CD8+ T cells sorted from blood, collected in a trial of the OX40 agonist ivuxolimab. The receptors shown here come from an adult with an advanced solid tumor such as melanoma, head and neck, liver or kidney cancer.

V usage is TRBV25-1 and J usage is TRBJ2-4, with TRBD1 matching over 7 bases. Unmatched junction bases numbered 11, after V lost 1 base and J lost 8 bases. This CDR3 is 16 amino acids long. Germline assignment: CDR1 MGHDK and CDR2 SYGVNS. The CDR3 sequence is CASSEFLGGRVYIQYF. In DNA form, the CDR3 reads TGTGCCAGCAGTGAATTTCTAGGGGGCAGGGTGTACATTCAGTACTTC. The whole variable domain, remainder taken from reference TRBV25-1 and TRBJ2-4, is EADIYQTPRYLVIGTGKKITLECSQTMGHDKMYWYQQDPGMELHLIHYSYGVNSTEKGDLSSESTVSRIRTEHFPLTLESARPSHTSQYLCASSEFLGGRVYIQYFGAGTRLSVL.

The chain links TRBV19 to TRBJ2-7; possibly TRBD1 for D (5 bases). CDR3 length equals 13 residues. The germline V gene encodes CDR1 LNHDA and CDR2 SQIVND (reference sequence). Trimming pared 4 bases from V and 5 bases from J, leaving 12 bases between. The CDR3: CASSNGARNEQYF. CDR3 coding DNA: TGTGCCAGTAGTAATGGGGCTCGGAACGAGCAGTACTTC.

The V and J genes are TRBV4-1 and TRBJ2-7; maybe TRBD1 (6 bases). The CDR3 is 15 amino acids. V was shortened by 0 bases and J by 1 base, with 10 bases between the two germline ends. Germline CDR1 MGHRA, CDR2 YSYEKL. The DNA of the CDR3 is TGCGCCAGCAGCCAAGAGTGGACAGTATCCTACGAGCAGTACTTC. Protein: CASSQEWTVSYEQYF.

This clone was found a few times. CDR3 protein: CASGLPKYEQYF. DNA of the CDR3: TGTGCTAGTGGTTTGCCTAAGTACGAGCAGTACTTC. The genes are TRBV12-5 and TRBJ2-5, with D hard to call. Near its end, the DNA agrees better with TRBJ2-7, so the J call may be wrong. The CDR3 totals 12 residues. CDR1 is LGHNT and CDR2 is FRNRAP in the germline V gene.

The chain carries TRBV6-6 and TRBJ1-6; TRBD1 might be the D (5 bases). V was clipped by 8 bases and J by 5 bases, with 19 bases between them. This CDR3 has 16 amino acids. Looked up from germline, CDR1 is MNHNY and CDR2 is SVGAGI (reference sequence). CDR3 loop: CASLAPGGRNNSPLHF. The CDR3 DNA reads TGTGCCAGCCTCGCCCCTGGGGGACGGAATAATTCACCCCTCCACTTT.

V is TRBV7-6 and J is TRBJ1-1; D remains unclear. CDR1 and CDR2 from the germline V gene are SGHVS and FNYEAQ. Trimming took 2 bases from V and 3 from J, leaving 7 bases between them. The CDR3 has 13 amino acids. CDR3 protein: CASSLYTHTEAFF. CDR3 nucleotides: TGTGCCAGCAGCTTATACACTCACACTGAAGCTTTCTTT.

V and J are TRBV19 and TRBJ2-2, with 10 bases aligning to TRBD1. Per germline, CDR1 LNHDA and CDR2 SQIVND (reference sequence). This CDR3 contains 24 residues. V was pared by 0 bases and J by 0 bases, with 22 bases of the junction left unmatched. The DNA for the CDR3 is TGTGCCAGTAGTATAGATCCAGAGGAGGCGGGACAGGGGTACATGTTCGCGAACACCGGGGAGCTGTTTTTT. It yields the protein CASSIDPEEAGQGYMFANTGELFF.

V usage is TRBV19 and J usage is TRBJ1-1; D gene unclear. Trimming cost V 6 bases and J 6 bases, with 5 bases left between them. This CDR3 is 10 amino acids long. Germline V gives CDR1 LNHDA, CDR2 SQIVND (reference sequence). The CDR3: CASRGPEAFF. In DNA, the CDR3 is TGTGCCAGTAGGGGCCCTGAAGCTTTCTTT.

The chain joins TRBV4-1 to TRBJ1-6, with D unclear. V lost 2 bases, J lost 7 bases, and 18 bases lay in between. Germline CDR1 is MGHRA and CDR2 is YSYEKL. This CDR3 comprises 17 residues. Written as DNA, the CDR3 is TGCGCCAGCAGCCAACGACTTTACCATGACCCGAATTCACCCCTCCACTTT. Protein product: CASSQRLYHDPNSPLHF.

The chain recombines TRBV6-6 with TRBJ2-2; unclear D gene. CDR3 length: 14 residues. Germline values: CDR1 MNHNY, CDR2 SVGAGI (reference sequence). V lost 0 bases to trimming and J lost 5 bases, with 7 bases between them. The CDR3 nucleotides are TGTGCCAGCAGTTACTCGGCAGGAACCGGGGAGCTGTTTTTT. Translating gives CASSYSAGTGELFF.

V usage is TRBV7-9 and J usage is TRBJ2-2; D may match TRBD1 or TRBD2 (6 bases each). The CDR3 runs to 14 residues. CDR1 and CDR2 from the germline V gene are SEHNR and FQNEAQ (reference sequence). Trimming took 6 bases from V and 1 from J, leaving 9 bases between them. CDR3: CASRRGENTGELFF. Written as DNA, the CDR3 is TGTGCCAGCAGGAGGGGGGAGAACACCGGGGAGCTGTTTTTT. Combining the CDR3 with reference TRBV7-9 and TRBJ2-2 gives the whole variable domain DTGVSQNPRHKITKRGQNVTFRCDPISEHNRLYWYRQTLGQGPEFLTYFQNEAQLEKSRLLSDRFSAERPKGSFSTLEIQRTEQGDSAMYLCASRRGENTGELFFGEGSRLTVL.

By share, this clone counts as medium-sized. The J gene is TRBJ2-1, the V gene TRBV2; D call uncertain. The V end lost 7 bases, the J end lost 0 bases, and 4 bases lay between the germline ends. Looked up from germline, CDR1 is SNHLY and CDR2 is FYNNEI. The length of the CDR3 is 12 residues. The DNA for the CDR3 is TGTGCCAGCAATCCCTCCTACAATGAGCAGTTCTTC. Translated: CASNPSYNEQFF.

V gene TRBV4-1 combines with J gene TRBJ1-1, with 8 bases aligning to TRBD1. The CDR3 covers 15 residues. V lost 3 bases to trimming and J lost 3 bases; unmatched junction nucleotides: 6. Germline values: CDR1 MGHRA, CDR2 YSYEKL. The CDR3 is CASSHPGGYYTEAFF. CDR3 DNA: TGCGCCAGCAGCCATCCAGGGGGCTATTACACTGAAGCTTTCTTT.

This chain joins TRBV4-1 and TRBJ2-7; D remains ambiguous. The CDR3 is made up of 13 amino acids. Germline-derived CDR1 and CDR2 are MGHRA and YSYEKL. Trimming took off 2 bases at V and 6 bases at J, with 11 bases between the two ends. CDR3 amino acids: CASSQRLGGEQYF. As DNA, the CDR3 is TGCGCCAGCAGCCAAAGACTCGGTGGCGAGCAGTACTTC.

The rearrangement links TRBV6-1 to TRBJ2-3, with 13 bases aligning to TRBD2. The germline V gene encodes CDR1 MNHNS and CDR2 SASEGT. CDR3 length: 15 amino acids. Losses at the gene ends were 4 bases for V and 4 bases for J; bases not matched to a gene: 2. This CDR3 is CASSGTSGGSDTQYF. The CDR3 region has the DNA TGTGCCAGCAGTGGGACTAGCGGGGGATCAGATACGCAGTATTTT.

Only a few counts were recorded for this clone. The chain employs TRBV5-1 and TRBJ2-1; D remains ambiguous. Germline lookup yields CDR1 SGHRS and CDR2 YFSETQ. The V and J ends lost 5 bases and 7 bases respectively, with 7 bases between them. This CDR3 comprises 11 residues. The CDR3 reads CASSMGNEQFF. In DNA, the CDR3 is TGCGCCAGCAGTATGGGGAATGAGCAGTTCTTC.

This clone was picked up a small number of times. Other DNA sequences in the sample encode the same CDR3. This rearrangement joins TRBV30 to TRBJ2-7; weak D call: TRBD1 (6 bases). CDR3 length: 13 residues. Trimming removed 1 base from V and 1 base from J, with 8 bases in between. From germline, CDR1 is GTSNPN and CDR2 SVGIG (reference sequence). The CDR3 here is CAWSGDNSYEQYF. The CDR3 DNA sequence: TGTGCCTGGAGTGGGGACAATTCCTACGAGCAGTACTTC.

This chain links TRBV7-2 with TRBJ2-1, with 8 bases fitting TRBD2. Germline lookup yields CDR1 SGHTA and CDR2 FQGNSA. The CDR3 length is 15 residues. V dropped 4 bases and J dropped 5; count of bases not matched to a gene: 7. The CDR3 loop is CASSSVGRGDNEQFF. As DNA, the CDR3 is TGTGCCAGCAGCTCCGTGGGGCGGGGGGACAATGAGCAGTTCTTC.

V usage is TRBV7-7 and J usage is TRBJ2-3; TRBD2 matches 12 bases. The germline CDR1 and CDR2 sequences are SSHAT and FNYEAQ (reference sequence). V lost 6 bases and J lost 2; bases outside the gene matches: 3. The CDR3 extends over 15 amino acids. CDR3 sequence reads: CASSRTSGVTDTQYF. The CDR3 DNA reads TGTGCCAGCAGTCGGACTAGCGGGGTCACAGATACGCAGTATTTT.

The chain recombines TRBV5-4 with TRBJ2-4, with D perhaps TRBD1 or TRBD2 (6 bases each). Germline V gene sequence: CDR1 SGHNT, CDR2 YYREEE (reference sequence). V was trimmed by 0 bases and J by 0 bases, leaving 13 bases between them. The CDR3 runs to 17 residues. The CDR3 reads CASSLAARGLAKNIQYF. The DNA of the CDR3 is TGTGCCAGCAGCTTGGCGGCCAGGGGACTAGCCAAAAACATTCAGTACTTC.

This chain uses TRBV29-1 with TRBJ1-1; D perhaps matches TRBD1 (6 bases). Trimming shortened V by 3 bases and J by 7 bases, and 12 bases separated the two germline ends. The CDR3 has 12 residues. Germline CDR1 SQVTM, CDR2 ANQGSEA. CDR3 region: CSVDGGLIEAFF. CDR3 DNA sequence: TGCAGCGTTGACGGGGGGCTGATTGAAGCTTTCTTT.

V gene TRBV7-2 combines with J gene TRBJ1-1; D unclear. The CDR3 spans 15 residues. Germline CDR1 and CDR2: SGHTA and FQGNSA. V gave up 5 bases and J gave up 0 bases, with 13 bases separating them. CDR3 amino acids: CASSTPGRMNTEAFF. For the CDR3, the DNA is TGTGCCAGCAGCACACCAGGACGGATGAACACTGAAGCTTTCTTT.

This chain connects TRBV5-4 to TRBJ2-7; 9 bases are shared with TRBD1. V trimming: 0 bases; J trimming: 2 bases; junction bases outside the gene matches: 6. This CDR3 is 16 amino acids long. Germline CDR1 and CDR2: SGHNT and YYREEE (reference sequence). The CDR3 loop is CASSLAGTGPTYEQYF. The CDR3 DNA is TGTGCCAGCAGCTTGGCCGGGACAGGGCCCACCTACGAGCAGTACTTC.